The following is a T cell receptor (beta chain) sequence with its context. The antigen is unknown. Autoimmune disease history or systemic immunosuppression led to patient exclusion. In germline, CDR1 is MNHNY, CDR2 SVGAGI (reference sequence). Trimming took off 8 bases at V and 1 base at J, with 13 bases between the two ends. CDR3 length: 14 residues. This sample stems from a study of OX40 agonist ivuxolimab in advanced cancers. Study-wide results and caveats: Dose levels from 0.1 to 3.0 mg/kg saw CD4+ and CD8+ blood T cells expand clonally by week 6.

The table came from immunoSEQ multiplex PCR; TCRdb's copy has only in-frame clones and leaves some out. In the table there are about 48,000 clones, more than 80% of which are singletons. The chain recombines TRBV6-6 with TRBJ2-3, with D possibly matching TRBD2 (6 bases). The material was CD4+ or CD8+ T cells sorted from blood, obtained in a trial of the OX40 agonist ivuxolimab. This sequence originates from an adult with an advanced solid tumor such as melanoma, head and neck, liver or kidney cancer. The CDR3 here is CASGRPGGTDTQYF. In DNA form, the CDR3 reads TGTGCCAGCGGGCGTCCGGGGGGCACAGATACGCAGTATTTT.